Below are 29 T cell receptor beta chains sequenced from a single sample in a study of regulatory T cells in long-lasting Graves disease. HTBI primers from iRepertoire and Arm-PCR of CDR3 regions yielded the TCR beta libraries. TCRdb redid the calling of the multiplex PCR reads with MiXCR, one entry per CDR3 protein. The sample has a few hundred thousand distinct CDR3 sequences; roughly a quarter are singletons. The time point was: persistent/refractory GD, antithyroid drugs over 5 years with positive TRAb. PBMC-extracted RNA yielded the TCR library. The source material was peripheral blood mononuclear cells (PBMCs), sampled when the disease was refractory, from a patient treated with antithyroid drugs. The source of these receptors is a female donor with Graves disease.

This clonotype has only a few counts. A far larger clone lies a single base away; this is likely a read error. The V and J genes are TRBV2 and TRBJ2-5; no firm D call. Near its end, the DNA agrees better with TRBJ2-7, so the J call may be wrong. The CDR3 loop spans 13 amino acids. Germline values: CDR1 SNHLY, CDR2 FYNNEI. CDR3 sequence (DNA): TGTGTCAGCACCCGGGTTGTTGACGGCGAGCAGTACTTC. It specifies CVSTRVVDGEQYF.

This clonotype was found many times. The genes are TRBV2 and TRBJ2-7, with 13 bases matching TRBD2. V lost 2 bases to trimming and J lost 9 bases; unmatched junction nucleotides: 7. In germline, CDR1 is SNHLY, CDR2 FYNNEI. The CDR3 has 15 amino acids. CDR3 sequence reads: CASSESSLAGGTQYF. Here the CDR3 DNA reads TGTGCCAGCAGTGAAAGCTCACTAGCGGGAGGGACGCAGTACTTC.

CDR3 sequence (DNA): TGCAGTGCTAGACTGGGACTAGCGGTTCAAGAGACCCAGTACTTC. It is translated as CSARLGLAVQETQYF. The gene calls are TRBV20-1 and TRBJ2-5; TRBD2 matches at 11 bases. V was pared by 2 bases and J by 2 bases, with 4 bases of the junction left unmatched. CDR1 and CDR2 from the germline V gene are DFQATT and SNEGSKA (reference sequence). The CDR3 runs 15 residues.

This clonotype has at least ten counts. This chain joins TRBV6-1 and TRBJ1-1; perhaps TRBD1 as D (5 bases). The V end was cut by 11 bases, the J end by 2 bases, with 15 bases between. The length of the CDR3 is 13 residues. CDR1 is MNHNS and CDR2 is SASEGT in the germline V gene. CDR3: CAGHSGFNTEAFF. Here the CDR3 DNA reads TGTGCCGGACATTCAGGTTTTAACACTGAAGCTTTCTTT.

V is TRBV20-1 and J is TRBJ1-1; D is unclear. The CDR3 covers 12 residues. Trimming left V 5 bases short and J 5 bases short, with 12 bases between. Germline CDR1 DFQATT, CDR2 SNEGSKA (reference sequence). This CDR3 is CSALGMATEAFF. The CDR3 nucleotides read TGCAGTGCTCTCGGGATGGCAACTGAAGCTTTCTTT.

The CDR3 sequence is CASIKDRGQAGETGELFF. CDR3 DNA: TGTGCCAGTATTAAGGACAGGGGGCAAGCGGGAGAGACCGGGGAGCTGTTTTTT. The chain combines TRBV19 with TRBJ2-2, with 11 bases aligning to TRBD1. Germline values: CDR1 LNHDA, CDR2 SQIVND (reference sequence). This CDR3 is 18 amino acids long. Trimming cost V 7 bases and J 5 bases; bases outside gene matches: 15.

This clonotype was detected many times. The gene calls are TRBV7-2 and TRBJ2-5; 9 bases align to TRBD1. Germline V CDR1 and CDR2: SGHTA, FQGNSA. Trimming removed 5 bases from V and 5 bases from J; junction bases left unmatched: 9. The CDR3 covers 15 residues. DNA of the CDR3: TGTGCCAGCAGCCCGGGACAGGGTCGGGGGGAGACCCAGTACTTC. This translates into CASSPGQGRGETQYF.

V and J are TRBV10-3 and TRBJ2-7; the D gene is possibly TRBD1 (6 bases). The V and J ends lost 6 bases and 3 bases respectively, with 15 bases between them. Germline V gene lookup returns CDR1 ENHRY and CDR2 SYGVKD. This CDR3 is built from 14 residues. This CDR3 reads CAISRTESYYEQYF. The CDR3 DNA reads TGTGCCATCAGCCGGACAGAATCCTACTACGAGCAGTACTTC.

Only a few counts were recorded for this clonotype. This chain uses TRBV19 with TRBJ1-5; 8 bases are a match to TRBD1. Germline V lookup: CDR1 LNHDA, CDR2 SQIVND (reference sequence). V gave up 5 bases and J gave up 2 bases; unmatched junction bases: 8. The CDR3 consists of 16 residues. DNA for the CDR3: TGTGCCAGTAGTTTCACCGGGACAGGTGGCAATCAGCCCCAGCATTTT. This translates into CASSFTGTGGNQPQHF.

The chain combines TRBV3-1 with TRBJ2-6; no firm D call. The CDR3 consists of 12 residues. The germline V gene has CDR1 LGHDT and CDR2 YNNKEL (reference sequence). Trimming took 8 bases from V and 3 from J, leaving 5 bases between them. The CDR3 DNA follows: TGTGCCAGCGGTGATGGGGCCAACGTCCTGACTTTC. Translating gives CASGDGANVLTF.

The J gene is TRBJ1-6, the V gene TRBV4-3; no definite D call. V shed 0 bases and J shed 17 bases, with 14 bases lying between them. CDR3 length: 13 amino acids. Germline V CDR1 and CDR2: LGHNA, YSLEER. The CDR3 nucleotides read TGCGCCAGCAGCCAAGATCGGCGATCGTCCTTCCACTTT. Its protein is CASSQDRRSSFHF.

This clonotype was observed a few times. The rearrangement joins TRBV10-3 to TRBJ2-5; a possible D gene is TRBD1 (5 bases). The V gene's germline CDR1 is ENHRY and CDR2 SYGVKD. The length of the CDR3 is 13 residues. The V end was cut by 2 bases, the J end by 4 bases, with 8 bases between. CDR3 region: CAISERQGETQYF. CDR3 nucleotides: TGTGCCATCAGTGAGCGGCAGGGAGAGACCCAGTACTTC.

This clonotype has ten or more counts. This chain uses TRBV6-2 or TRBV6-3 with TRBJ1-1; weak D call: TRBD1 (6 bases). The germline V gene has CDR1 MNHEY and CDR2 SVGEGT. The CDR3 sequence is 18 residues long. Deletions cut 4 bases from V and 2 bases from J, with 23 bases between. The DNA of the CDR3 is TGTGCCAGCAGTTTCTTACCGACCTACAGGGATGTTAACACTGAAGCTTTCTTT. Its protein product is CASSFLPTYRDVNTEAFF.

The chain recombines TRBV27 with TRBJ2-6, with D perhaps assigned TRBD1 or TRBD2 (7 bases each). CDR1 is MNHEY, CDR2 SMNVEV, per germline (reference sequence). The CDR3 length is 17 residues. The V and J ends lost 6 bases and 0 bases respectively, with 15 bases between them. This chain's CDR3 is CASRMTGRASGANVLTF. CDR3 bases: TGTGCCAGCAGGATGACAGGGAGGGCCTCTGGGGCCAACGTCCTGACTTTC.

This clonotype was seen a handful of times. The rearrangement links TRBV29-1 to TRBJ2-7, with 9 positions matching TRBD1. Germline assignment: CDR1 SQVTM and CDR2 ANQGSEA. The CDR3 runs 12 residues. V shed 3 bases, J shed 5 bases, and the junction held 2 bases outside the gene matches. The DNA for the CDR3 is TGCAGCGTTGACACAGGGGGCCACGAGCAGTACTTC. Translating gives CSVDTGGHEQYF.

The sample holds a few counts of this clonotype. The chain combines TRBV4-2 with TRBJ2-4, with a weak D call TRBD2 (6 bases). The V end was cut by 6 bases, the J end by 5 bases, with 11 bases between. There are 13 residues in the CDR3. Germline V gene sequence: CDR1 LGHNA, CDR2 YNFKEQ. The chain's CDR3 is CASSQREENIQYF. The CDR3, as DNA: TGTGCCAGCAGTCAAAGGGAGGAAAACATTCAGTACTTC.

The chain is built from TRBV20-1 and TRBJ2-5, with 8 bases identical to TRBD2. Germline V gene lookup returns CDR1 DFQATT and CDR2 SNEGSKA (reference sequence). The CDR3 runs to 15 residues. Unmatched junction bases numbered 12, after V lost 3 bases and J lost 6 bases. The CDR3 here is CSARGVDSGTKTQYF. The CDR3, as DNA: TGCAGTGCTAGGGGGGTCGATAGCGGGACTAAGACCCAGTACTTC.

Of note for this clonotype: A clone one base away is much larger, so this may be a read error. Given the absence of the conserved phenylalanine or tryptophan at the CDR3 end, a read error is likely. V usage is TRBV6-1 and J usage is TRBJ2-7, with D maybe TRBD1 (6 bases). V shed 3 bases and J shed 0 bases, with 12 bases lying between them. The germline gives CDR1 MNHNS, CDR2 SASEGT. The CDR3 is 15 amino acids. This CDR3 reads CASSEQQGLSYEQYL. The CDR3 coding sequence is TGTGCCAGCAGTGAGCAACAGGGCCTCTCCTACGAGCAGTACCTC.

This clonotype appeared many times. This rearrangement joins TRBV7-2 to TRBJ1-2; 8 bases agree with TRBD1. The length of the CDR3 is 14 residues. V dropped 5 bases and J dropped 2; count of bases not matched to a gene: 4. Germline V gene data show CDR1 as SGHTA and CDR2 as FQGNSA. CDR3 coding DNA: TGTGCCAGCAGCCCCCAGGGGGCAAACTATGGCTACACCTTC. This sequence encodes CASSPQGANYGYTF. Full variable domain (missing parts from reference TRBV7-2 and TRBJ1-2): GAGVSQSPSNKVTEKGKDVELRCDPISGHTALYWYRQSLGQGLEFLIYFQGNSAPDKSGLPSDRFSAERTGGSVSTLTIQRTQQEDSAVYLCASSPQGANYGYTFGSGTRLTVV.

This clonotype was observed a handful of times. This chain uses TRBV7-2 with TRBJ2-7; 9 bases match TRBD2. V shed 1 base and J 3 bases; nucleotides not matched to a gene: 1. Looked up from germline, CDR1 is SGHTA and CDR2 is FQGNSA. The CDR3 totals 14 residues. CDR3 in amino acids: CASSLEAGGYEQYF. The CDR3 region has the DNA TGTGCCAGCAGCTTAGAAGCGGGGGGCTACGAGCAGTACTTC.

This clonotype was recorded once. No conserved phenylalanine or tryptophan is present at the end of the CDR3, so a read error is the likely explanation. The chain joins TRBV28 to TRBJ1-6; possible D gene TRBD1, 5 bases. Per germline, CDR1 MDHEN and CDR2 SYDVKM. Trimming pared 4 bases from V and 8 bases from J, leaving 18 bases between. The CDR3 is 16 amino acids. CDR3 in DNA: TGTGCCAGCAGTTCTGAATCGCTGACAGTAGATTCACCCCTCCACTCT. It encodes CASSSESLTVDSPLHS.

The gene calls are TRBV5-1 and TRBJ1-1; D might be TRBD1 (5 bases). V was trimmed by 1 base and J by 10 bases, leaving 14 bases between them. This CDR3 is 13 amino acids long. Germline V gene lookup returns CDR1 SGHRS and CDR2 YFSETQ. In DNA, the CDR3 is TGCGCCAGCAGCTTGTCCGCAGGGAGGCGAGCTTTCTTT. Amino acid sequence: CASSLSAGRRAFF.

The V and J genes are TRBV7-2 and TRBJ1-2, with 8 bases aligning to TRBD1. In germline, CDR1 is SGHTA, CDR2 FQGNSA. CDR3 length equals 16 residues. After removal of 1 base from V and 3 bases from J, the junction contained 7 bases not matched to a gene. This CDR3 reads CASSLVGQGRDYGYTF. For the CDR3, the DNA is TGTGCCAGCAGCTTAGTCGGACAGGGACGAGACTATGGCTACACCTTC.

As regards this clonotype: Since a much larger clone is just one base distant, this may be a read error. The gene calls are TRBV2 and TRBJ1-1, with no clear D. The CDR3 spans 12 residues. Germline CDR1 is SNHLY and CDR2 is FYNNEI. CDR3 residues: CASSEIRTGAFF. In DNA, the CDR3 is TGTGCCAGCAGTGAGATAAGGACTGGAGCTTTCTTT.

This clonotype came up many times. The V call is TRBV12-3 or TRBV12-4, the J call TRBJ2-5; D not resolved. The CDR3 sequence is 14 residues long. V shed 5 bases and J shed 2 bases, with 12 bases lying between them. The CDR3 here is CASSPRDRQETQYF. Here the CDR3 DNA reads TGTGCCAGCAGTCCTAGGGATAGGCAAGAGACCCAGTACTTC.

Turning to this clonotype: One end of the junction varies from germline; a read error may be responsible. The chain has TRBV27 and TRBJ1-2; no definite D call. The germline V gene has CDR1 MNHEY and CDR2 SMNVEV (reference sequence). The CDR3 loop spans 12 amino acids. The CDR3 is CASRAGGHGHTF. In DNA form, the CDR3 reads TGTGCCAGCAGAGCCGGAGGCCATGGCCACACCTTC.

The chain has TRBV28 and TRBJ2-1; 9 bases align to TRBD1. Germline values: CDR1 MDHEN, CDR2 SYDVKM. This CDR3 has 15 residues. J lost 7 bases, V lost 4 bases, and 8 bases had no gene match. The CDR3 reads CASSSSGTGRNEQFF. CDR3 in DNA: TGTGCCAGCAGTTCGTCCGGGACAGGGAGGAATGAGCAGTTCTTC.

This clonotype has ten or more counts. The CDR3: CASRRYRRGNQPQHF. The CDR3 region has the DNA TGTGCCAGCAGACGTTACCGACGGGGCAATCAGCCCCAGCATTTT. The chain couples TRBV28 to TRBJ1-5; D uncertain. The ends were cut back, 6 bases at V and 2 bases at J, with 14 bases in the middle. The CDR3 runs 15 residues. The germline V gene has CDR1 MDHEN and CDR2 SYDVKM.

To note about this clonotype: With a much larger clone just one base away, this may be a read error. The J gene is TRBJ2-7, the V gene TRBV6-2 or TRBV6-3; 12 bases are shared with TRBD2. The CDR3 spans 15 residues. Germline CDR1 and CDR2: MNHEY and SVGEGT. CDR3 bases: TGTGCCAGCAGTAAGGGACTAGCGGGCGCCTACGAGCGGTACTTC. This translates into CASSKGLAGAYERYF.